The 17 T cell receptor beta chains below come from one sample, sequenced in a study of CD8 T cells in ankylosing spondylitis. TCRdb re-called the 5' RACE reads with MiXCR, one entry per CDR3 protein. The table has more than 300,000 distinct CDR3 sequences, less than 10% seen once; the top ten hold 13% to 15%. Study-wide points: Eight or nine highly homologous variants made up a TCR beta motif that seemed to typify ankylosing spondylitis blood.

No antigens are known for them. Sequenced material: blood, either unsorted or a sorted T cell fraction (not recorded which). Every receptor here comes from a male donor with ankylosing spondylitis.

The chain is built from TRBV7-9 and TRBJ1-2; D remains ambiguous. The V gene lost 5 bases and the J gene lost 8 bases, with 12 bases spanning the gap. This CDR3 comprises 12 residues. CDR1 is SEHNR, CDR2 FQNEAQ, per germline (reference sequence). The DNA of the CDR3 is TGTGCCAGCAGCGTCGGGTTGTCGGGCTACACCTTC. It specifies CASSVGLSGYTF.

This chain joins TRBV5-6 and TRBJ2-7; TRBD2 aligns across 8 bases. This CDR3 contains 16 residues. Trimming at V came to 7 bases and at J to 4 bases, leaving 16 bases not matched to a gene. Looked up from germline, CDR1 is SGHDT and CDR2 is YYEEEE. CDR3 DNA sequence: TGTGCCAGCGGCCCCCTTAGGAGCGGGAGCTTTTACGAGCAGTACTTC. As protein: CASGPLRSGSFYEQYF.

This rearrangement joins TRBV4-1 to TRBJ2-1; 7 bases align to TRBD2. The CDR3 has 15 amino acids. V shed 2 bases and J 1 base; nucleotides not matched to a gene: 2. Germline CDR1 MGHRA, CDR2 YSYEKL. CDR3: CASSQYGGSYNEQFF. CDR3 DNA sequence: TGCGCCAGCAGCCAATACGGGGGGTCCTACAATGAGCAGTTCTTC.

This clonotype has at least ten counts. This chain joins TRBV4-1 and TRBJ2-1, with 7 nucleotides matching TRBD1. V lost 6 bases, J lost 5 bases, and 7 bases stayed unmatched. Per germline, CDR1 MGHRA and CDR2 YSYEKL. This CDR3 comprises 14 residues. The CDR3 DNA reads as TGCGCCAGCAGGGATCCCGGGACAGACAATGAGCAGTTCTTC. Translating it yields CASRDPGTDNEQFF.

V and J are TRBV9 and TRBJ2-1; a weak D match, TRBD2 (5 bases). Trimming left V 4 bases short and J 6 bases short, with 23 bases between. The CDR3 contains 17 residues. Germline CDR1 and CDR2: SGDLS and YYNGEE. The CDR3: CASSPGNWADLFNEQFF. The CDR3 DNA follows: TGTGCCAGCAGCCCCGGGAACTGGGCGGACCTCTTCAATGAGCAGTTCTTC.

This clonotype occurred many times. The chain carries TRBV9 and TRBJ1-1; possible D gene TRBD1, 6 bases. Germline V gives CDR1 SGDLS, CDR2 YYNGEE. V lost 0 bases, J lost 5 bases, and 17 bases lay in between. This CDR3 is 16 amino acids long. The CDR3 region has the DNA TGTGCCAGCAGCGTAGAGGTGTCGGGGGCCGGTACTGAAGCTTTCTTT. Translation gives CASSVEVSGAGTEAFF.

This clonotype occurred a few times. CDR3 loop: CASSDPRKGPTDTQYF. CDR3 nucleotide sequence: TGTGCCAGCAGTGACCCCCGCAAAGGGCCCACAGATACGCAGTATTTT. V usage is TRBV25-1 and J usage is TRBJ2-3; unclear D gene. The germline V and J ends were trimmed by 3 bases and 2 bases, with 15 bases remaining between them. This CDR3 is 16 amino acids long. Germline lookup yields CDR1 MGHDK and CDR2 SYGVNS.

This clonotype came up many times. This chain connects TRBV6-2 or TRBV6-3 to TRBJ2-5; D not resolved. The V and J ends lost 7 bases and 4 bases respectively, with 7 bases between them. The CDR3 consists of 11 residues. Germline V gene sequence: CDR1 MNHEY, CDR2 SVGEGT. The CDR3 bases are TGTGCCAGCACCCTCAGAGAGACCCAGTACTTC. It codes for CASTLRETQYF.

This clonotype came up many times. V usage is TRBV7-9 and J usage is TRBJ2-5; D unresolved. Germline CDR1 and CDR2: SEHNR and FQNEAQ (reference sequence). With 5 bases removed from V and 2 bases from J, the gap between germline ends came to 12 bases. CDR3 length: 14 residues. The chain's CDR3 is CASSHPTYQETQYF. The CDR3 DNA sequence: TGTGCCAGCAGCCACCCGACCTATCAAGAGACCCAGTACTTC.

This clonotype was picked up a small number of times. The genes are TRBV11-3 and TRBJ2-7; D not certain. V lost 0 bases and J lost 6, with 6 bases in between. CDR1 is SGHNT, CDR2 YENEEA, per germline. This CDR3 has 12 amino acids. The CDR3 sequence: CASSLDGAEQYF. In DNA form, the CDR3 reads TGTGCCAGCAGCTTAGATGGAGCCGAGCAGTACTTC.

This clonotype has just a few counts. This sequence joins TRBV28 and TRBJ2-4; D could derive from TRBD1 or TRBD2 (5 bases each). CDR1 and CDR2 (germline): MDHEN, SYDVKM. V lost 2 bases to trimming and J lost 1 base, with 21 bases between them. The CDR3 is 19 residues long. The CDR3 DNA is TGTGCCAGCAGTTTACGAAACCTCGGACCTCGGGACGCCAAAAACATTCAGTACTTC. The encoded protein is CASSLRNLGPRDAKNIQYF.

This clonotype was observed a handful of times. DNA for the CDR3: TGTGCCAGCAGCTTCAGCGGTCCCTCCGATACGCAGTATTTT. The encoded protein is CASSFSGPSDTQYF. The V gene is TRBV7-9, the J gene TRBJ2-3; perhaps TRBD2 as D (5 bases). The CDR3 totals 14 residues. Per the germline V gene, CDR1 is SEHNR and CDR2 is FQNEAQ (reference sequence). The ends were cut back, 3 bases at V and 6 bases at J, with 13 bases in the middle.

This clonotype has just a few counts. The V gene is TRBV14, the J gene TRBJ2-1; D call uncertain. The germline gives CDR1 SGHDN, CDR2 FVKESK. This CDR3 region has 15 residues. The V gene lost 0 bases and the J gene lost 4 bases, with 10 bases spanning the gap. CDR3: CASSQDALAYNEQFF. The DNA of the CDR3 is TGTGCCAGCAGCCAAGACGCTCTTGCTTACAATGAGCAGTTCTTC.

In this sample, this clonotype turned up many times. The gene calls are TRBV27 and TRBJ2-3, with D possibly TRBD2 on 6 matching bases. Per the germline V gene, CDR1 is MNHEY and CDR2 is SMNVEV (reference sequence). The germline V and J ends were trimmed by 6 bases and 9 bases, with 16 bases remaining between them. The CDR3 is made up of 13 amino acids. The CDR3 DNA reads TGTGCCAGCAGGACTAGGGAGCTGAACACGCAGTATTTT. Translation: CASRTRELNTQYF.

This clonotype was seen a few times. J is TRBJ2-3 and V is TRBV20-1, with 8 bases identical to TRBD2. From germline, CDR1 is DFQATT and CDR2 SNEGSKA (reference sequence). V lost 1 base to trimming and J lost 3 bases; unmatched junction nucleotides: 6. This CDR3 is built from 15 residues. Here the CDR3 DNA reads TGCAGTGCTAGAGCCGTAGCGGGAAGTACAGATACGCAGTATTTT. It is translated as CSARAVAGSTDTQYF.

This clonotype was seen only a few times. The chain couples TRBV6-2 or TRBV6-3 to TRBJ2-7; 8 bases are shared with TRBD2. V shed 0 bases and J 6 bases; nucleotides not matched to a gene: 7. This CDR3 comprises 15 residues. Germline CDR1 MNHEY, CDR2 SVGEGT. This CDR3 is CASSYSQRELGEQYF. DNA for the CDR3: TGTGCCAGCAGTTACTCCCAGCGGGAGTTAGGCGAGCAGTACTTC.

The chain links TRBV7-3 to TRBJ2-3; 7 positions agree with TRBD2. After removal of 4 bases from V and 4 bases from J, the junction contained 5 bases not matched to a gene. This CDR3 has 14 amino acids. The germline gives CDR1 SGHTA, CDR2 FQGTGA. The CDR3 loop is CASSSGRGADTQYF. The CDR3 DNA follows: TGTGCCAGCAGCTCCGGACGGGGGGCAGATACGCAGTATTTT.